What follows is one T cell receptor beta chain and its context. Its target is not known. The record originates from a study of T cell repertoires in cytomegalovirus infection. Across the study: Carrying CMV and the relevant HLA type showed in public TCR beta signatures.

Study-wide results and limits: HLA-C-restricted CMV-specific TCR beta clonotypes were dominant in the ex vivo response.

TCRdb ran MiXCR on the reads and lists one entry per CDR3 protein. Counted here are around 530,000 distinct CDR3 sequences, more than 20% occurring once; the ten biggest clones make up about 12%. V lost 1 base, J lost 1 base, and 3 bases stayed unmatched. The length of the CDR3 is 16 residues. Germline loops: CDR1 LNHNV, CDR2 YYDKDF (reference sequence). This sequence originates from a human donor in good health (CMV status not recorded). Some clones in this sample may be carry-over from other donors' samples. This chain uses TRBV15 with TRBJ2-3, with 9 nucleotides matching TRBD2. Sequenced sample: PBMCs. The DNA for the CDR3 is TGTGCCACCAGCAGAGCCCGACTAGCGGGCACAGATACGCAGTATTTT. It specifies CATSRARLAGTDTQYF. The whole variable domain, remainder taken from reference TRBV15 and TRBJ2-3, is DAMVIQNPRYQVTQFGKPVTLSCSQTLNHNVMYWYQQKSSQAPKLLFHYYDKDFNNEADTPDNFQSRRPNTSFCFLDIRSPGLGDTAMYLCATSRARLAGTDTQYFGPGTRLTVL.